This TCR beta chain was identified during a study of beta chain features in type 1 diabetes. In germline, CDR1 is SGHVS, CDR2 FQNEAQ. The CDR3 runs to 15 residues. V was pared by 1 base and J by 2 bases, with 3 bases of the junction left unmatched. This clone was counted a few times. Expressed TCRB transcripts were sequenced because the entire RNA isolate underwent reverse transcription. Here immunoSEQ multiplex PCR was the method, and the copy in TCRdb shows in-frame clones only, minus some. The sample has 300,000 to 350,000 clones, roughly 8% seen once; the top ten hold roughly 0.44%. V usage is TRBV7-8 and J usage is TRBJ2-3; 7 nucleotides align to TRBD2. This sequence originates from a young woman in good health. Sequencing used central memory CD4+ T cells from blood. The CDR3 here is CASSLVGGLTDTQYF. The CDR3 coding sequence is TGTGCCAGCAGCTTAGTGGGAGGGCTCACAGATACGCAGTATTTT.